A few counts support the clone carrying this T cell receptor (beta chain). Its specificity is not known. This entry is derived from a study of T cells after yellow fever vaccination. The wider study: In the case of low-cell-number fractions, SMART-Seq v4 Ultra Low Input was used for preparation. General observations from the study: Reappearance after the booster was observed for most primary-vaccination clones (96% CD4, roughly 88% CD8).

Trimming took 5 bases from V and 2 from J, leaving 15 bases between them. This CDR3 spans 15 amino acids. Germline V gives CDR1 MNHNY, CDR2 SVGAGI (reference sequence). TCRdb redid the calling of the 5' RACE reads with MiXCR, one entry per CDR3 protein. Of about 320,000 distinct CDR3 sequences in the sample, about 12% were seen once. This receptor was identified in a man between 18 and 29 years old who received the YFV17D yellow fever vaccine. Sequenced material: CD4+ T cells sorted from PBMCs, taken 15 days after the yellow fever booster vaccination. This rearrangement joins TRBV6-6 to TRBJ1-2, with D perhaps matching TRBD1 (6 bases). CDR3 bases: TGTGCCAGCAGTCGACAGGTTCGGGTGAACTATGGCTACACCTTC. It codes for CASSRQVRVNYGYTF.